One sample yielded the 12 T cell receptor beta chains listed below, sequenced in a study of T cell responses to AZD1222 COVID-19 vaccine. Here immunoSEQ multiplex PCR was the method, and the copy in TCRdb shows in-frame clones only, minus some. The top ten clones hold around 12% of a sample with about 130,000 clones, roughly 84% of them seen once. The sequences come from peripheral blood, collected on day 0 of AZD1222 vaccination. The receptors derive from an adult in good health.

Here the CDR3 reads CASSYAYPYGYTF. The CDR3 DNA sequence: TGTGCCAGCAGTTACGCGTATCCCTATGGCTACACCTTC. The V gene is TRBV6-2 or TRBV6-3, the J gene TRBJ1-2; no reliable D call. Germline lookup yields CDR1 MNHEY and CDR2 SVGEGT. V lost 2 bases and J 4 bases, leaving 8 bases between the germline ends. The CDR3 totals 13 residues.

The V and J genes are TRBV6-5 and TRBJ1-2, with 10 bases that match TRBD1. The CDR3 is made up of 14 amino acids. The germline CDR1 and CDR2 sequences are MNHEY and SVGAGI. J was trimmed by 2 bases and V by 5 bases; bases with no gene match: 2. The CDR3 is CASSRGQGNYGYTF. The CDR3 nucleotides are TGTGCCAGCAGTAGGGGACAGGGGAACTATGGCTACACCTTC.

In its sample, this clone was seen a few times. The chain recombines TRBV27 with TRBJ1-2; unclear D gene. V was pared by 3 bases and J by 2 bases, with 10 bases between. Per the germline V gene, CDR1 is MNHEY and CDR2 is SMNVEV (reference sequence). The CDR3 has 14 amino acids. The CDR3 is CASSFGASNYGYTF. The CDR3 DNA reads TGTGCCAGCAGTTTCGGTGCATCCAACTATGGCTACACCTTC.

The rearrangement uses TRBV3-1 (or the pseudogene TRBV3-2) and TRBJ2-1, with TRBD2 matching over 9 bases. The CDR3 has 18 amino acids. Trimming at V came to 0 bases and at J to 3 bases, leaving 9 bases not matched to a gene. Germline values: CDR1 LGHDT, CDR2 YNNKEL (reference sequence). The CDR3 loop is CASSQDPAWREGYNEQFF. CDR3 coding DNA: TGTGCCAGCAGCCAAGATCCCGCCTGGCGGGAGGGCTACAATGAGCAGTTCTTC.

The chain couples TRBV18 to TRBJ1-3; D not certain. This CDR3 spans 16 amino acids. The germline CDR1 and CDR2 sequences are KGHSH and LQKENI. V lost 0 bases and J 7 bases, leaving 16 bases between the germline ends. CDR3 in amino acids: CASSPPLGGHGNTIYF. CDR3 DNA: TGTGCCAGCTCACCACCGTTAGGAGGCCACGGGAACACCATATATTTT.

This clone was counted a single time. The rearrangement links TRBV7-9 to TRBJ1-4; no clear D gene. The CDR3 runs to 13 residues. Germline V gives CDR1 SEHNR, CDR2 FQNEAQ (reference sequence). V was clipped by 11 bases and J by 4 bases, with 14 bases between them. The CDR3 is CASQAVNNEKLFF. The CDR3 DNA reads TGTGCCTCCCAGGCAGTGAATAATGAAAAACTGTTTTTT.

This rearrangement joins TRBV5-1 to TRBJ2-7, with 8 bases that match TRBD1. The length of the CDR3 is 15 residues. The V segment lost 4 bases and the J segment 6 bases; nucleotides outside the gene matches: 12. The V gene's germline CDR1 is SGHRS and CDR2 YFSETQ. Here the CDR3 DNA reads TGCGCCAGCAGCCCCGGACAGGGCACAGGTCGCGAGCAGTACTTC. The encoded protein is CASSPGQGTGREQYF.

The CDR3 DNA reads TGTGCCACCAGTGAGCAGGGACAGGGATTCTACAATGAGCAGTTCTTC. This gives the protein CATSEQGQGFYNEQFF. The chain has TRBV24-1 and TRBJ2-1, with TRBD1 identical over 9 bases. V shed 4 bases and J 3 bases; nucleotides not matched to a gene: 6. Germline V CDR1 and CDR2: KGHDR, SFDVKD. The CDR3 contains 16 residues.

The chain links TRBV27 to TRBJ1-2; the D gene is possibly TRBD1 (6 bases). V was cut by 6 bases and J by 6 bases, with 20 bases left in between. CDR1 is MNHEY, CDR2 SMNVEV, per germline (reference sequence). The CDR3 sequence is 15 residues long. The CDR3 DNA is TGTGCCAGCAGCCCCCGGGGGGGGGCGGGCAATGGCTACACCTTC. As protein: CASSPRGGAGNGYTF.

This clone came up a few times. The chain employs TRBV5-1 and TRBJ2-3; 13 nucleotides align to TRBD2. The germline gives CDR1 SGHRS, CDR2 YFSETQ. The junction had 12 bases not matched to a gene; V was cut back by 3 bases and J by 8 bases. The CDR3 contains 17 residues. The CDR3 sequence: CASSSTSGRLAVRTQYF. The DNA for the CDR3 is TGCGCCAGCAGCTCGACTAGCGGGAGGCTCGCGGTTCGTACGCAGTATTTT.

The J gene is TRBJ2-5, the V gene TRBV27, with D perhaps TRBD1 (6 bases). CDR1 MNHEY and CDR2 SMNVEV come from the germline V gene (reference sequence). V lost 2 bases to trimming and J lost 5 bases, with 12 bases between them. CDR3 size: 14 residues. The CDR3 loop is CASSLITGSETQYF. CDR3 coding DNA: TGTGCCAGCAGTTTAATTACAGGGTCCGAGACCCAGTACTTC.

The chain links TRBV7-2 to TRBJ1-5; TRBD1 agrees at 9 bases. Trimming took 6 bases from V and 2 from J; bases not matched to a gene: 2. The germline gives CDR1 SGHTA, CDR2 FQGNSA. The length of the CDR3 is 14 residues. CDR3 in amino acids: CASSRTGGNQPQHF. The CDR3, as DNA: TGTGCCAGCAGTCGGACAGGGGGCAATCAGCCCCAGCATTTT.